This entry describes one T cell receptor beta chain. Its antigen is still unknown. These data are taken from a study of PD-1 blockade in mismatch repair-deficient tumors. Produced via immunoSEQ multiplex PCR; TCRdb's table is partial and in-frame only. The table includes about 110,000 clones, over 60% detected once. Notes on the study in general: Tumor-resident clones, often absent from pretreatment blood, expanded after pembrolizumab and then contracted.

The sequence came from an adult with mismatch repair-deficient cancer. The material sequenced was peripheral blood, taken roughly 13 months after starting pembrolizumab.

The DNA for the CDR3 is TGTGCCAGCAGCTTGGAAGGGACTATCTCCCAGTACTTC. It specifies CASSLEGTISQYF. The rearrangement joins TRBV5-5 to TRBJ2-5; 7 bases fit TRBD2. In germline, CDR1 is SGHKS, CDR2 YYEKEE (reference sequence). Trimming removed 0 bases from V and 9 bases from J; junction bases left unmatched: 5. This CDR3 region has 13 residues. Supplemented by reference TRBV5-5 and TRBJ2-5, the full variable domain reads DAGVTQSPTHLIKTRGQQVTLRCSPISGHKSVSWYQQVLGQGPQFIFQYYEKEERGRGNFPDRFSARQFPNYSSELNVNALLLGDSALYLCASSLEGTISQYFGPGTRLLVL.